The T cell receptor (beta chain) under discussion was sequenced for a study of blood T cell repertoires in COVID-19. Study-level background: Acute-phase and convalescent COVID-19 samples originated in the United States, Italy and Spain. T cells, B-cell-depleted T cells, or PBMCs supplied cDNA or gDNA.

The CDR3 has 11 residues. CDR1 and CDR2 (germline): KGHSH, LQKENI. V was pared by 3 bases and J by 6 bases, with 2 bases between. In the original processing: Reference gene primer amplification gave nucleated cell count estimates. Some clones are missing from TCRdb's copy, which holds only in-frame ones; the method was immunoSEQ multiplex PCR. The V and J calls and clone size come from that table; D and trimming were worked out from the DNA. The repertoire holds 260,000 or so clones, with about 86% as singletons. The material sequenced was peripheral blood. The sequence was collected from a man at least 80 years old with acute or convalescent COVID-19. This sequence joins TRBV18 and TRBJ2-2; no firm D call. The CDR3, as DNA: TGTGCCAGCTCACCCTCCGGGGAGCTGTTTTTT. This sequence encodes CASSPSGELFF.